This T cell receptor beta chain was captured by sequencing in a study of blood T cell repertoires in COVID-19. Study-wide context: COVID-19 samples from acute and convalescent phases originated in the United States, Italy and Spain.

The length of the CDR3 is 17 residues. Germline V gene sequence: CDR1 MNHEY, CDR2 SVGEGT. V gave up 3 bases and J gave up 0 bases; unmatched junction bases: 5. Measured with immunoSEQ multiplex PCR; TCRdb has only the in-frame clones, and not every one. The profile shows some 80,000 clones, 80% to 85% of them singletons. This receptor was identified in a man aged 50 to 60 with acute or convalescent COVID-19. The chain employs TRBV6-2 or TRBV6-3 and TRBJ2-6; 7 nucleotides agree with TRBD2. Specimen: peripheral blood. CDR3: CASSYGGGSSGANVLTF. The CDR3 region has the DNA TGTGCCAGCAGTTATGGGGGGGGGAGCTCTGGGGCCAACGTCCTGACTTTC.